Included here is one TCR beta chain sequence, with context. Compared with germline, one end of the junction differs, possibly owing to a read error. The PCR had 60 Vbeta and 13 Jbeta primers. Sequenced by immunoSEQ multiplex PCR; TCRdb stores in-frame clones only, minus some. The sample carries approximately 120,000 clones, 69% recorded once. This sample is drawn from a study of cytomegalovirus exposure and HLA in healthy donors. CDR3 length: 13 amino acids. From germline, CDR1 is MNHEY and CDR2 SMNVEV (reference sequence). Material: PBMCs. The source is a woman in her 70s in good health and CMV-seropositive. The rearrangement links TRBV27 to TRBJ1-2, with 9 bases aligning to TRBD1. CDR3 coding DNA: TGTGCCAGCAGTCTAGCCGGGACAGGGCCATCTCTCTTC. It encodes CASSLAGTGPSLF.